Presented here are 28 T cell receptor beta chains from one specimen sequenced in a study of graft-versus-host responses after intestinal transplantation. The graft tissue was processed, and this released both intraepithelial and lamina propria lymphocytes. Some clones are missing from TCRdb's copy, which holds only in-frame ones; the method was immunoSEQ multiplex PCR. Of about 15,000 clones detected, over 70% appear once; the ten largest clones hold about 8%. Sequences were derived from ileum tissue, sampled roughly 70 weeks after intestinal transplant. The receptors originated from a human patient who received an intestinal transplant, so some T cells may come from the graft donor.

The genes are TRBV5-1 and TRBJ2-1; D could derive from TRBD1 or TRBD2 (5 bases each). Germline V gives CDR1 SGHRS, CDR2 YFSETQ. This CDR3 is 14 amino acids long. V was pared by 6 bases and J by 6 bases, with 16 bases between. The CDR3 protein is CASTSGTPTNEQFF. The CDR3 coding sequence is TGCGCCAGCACCTCCGGGACCCCGACCAATGAGCAGTTCTTC. Full variable domain (missing parts from reference TRBV5-1 and TRBJ2-1): KAGVTQTPRYLIKTRGQQVTLSCSPISGHRSVSWYQQTPGQGLQFLFEYFSETQRNKGNFPGRFSGRQFSNSRSEMNVSTLELGDSALYLCASTSGTPTNEQFFGPGTRLTVL.

The rearrangement joins TRBV21-1 to TRBJ2-7. TRBV21-1 is a recognized pseudogene. The CDR3 totals 16 residues. CDR3 sequence reads: CASSKYFLGPSYEQYF. In nucleotides, the CDR3 is TGTGCCAGCAGCAAGTATTTCCTAGGACCTTCCTACGAGCAGTACTTC.

In its sample, this clone was seen a few times. V usage is TRBV27 and J usage is TRBJ2-1, with 7 bases aligning to TRBD2. This CDR3 has 16 residues. Germline V lookup: CDR1 MNHEY, CDR2 SMNVEV (reference sequence). Trimming removed 4 bases from V and 9 bases from J; junction bases left unmatched: 15. CDR3 region: CASSSFGGGLRGEQFF. For the CDR3, the DNA is TGTGCCAGCAGTTCCTTTGGGGGAGGGTTGAGGGGTGAGCAGTTCTTC.

The rearrangement uses TRBV7-3 and TRBJ2-1, with TRBD2 identical over 8 bases. J gave up 10 bases and V 0 bases, and 11 bases lay outside the gene matches. The CDR3 covers 16 residues. The germline V gene encodes CDR1 SGHTA and CDR2 FQGTGA. The CDR3 nucleotides are TGTGCCAGCAGCTTAACTGGAGCGGGAGTAGTTGAAGAGCAGTTCTTC. It encodes CASSLTGAGVVEEQFF.

This clone was found a few times. The chain joins TRBV4-3 to TRBJ2-3; D uncertain. The V end was cut by 3 bases, the J end by 6 bases, with 13 bases between. The V gene's germline CDR1 is LGHNA and CDR2 YSLEER. There are 14 residues in the CDR3. The CDR3 DNA reads TGCGCCAGCAGCCACCCGGACCCGGCGGATACGCAGTATTTT. It codes for CASSHPDPADTQYF.

This clone was counted between two and nine times. The rearrangement uses TRBV2 and TRBJ2-3; D possibly matches TRBD1 or TRBD2 (5 bases each). CDR1 and CDR2 (germline): SNHLY, FYNNEI. V was pared by 5 bases and J by 4 bases, with 13 bases between. The CDR3 loop spans 14 amino acids. The CDR3 protein is CASSPGLGADTQYF. CDR3 DNA: TGTGCCAGCAGTCCGGGCTTGGGGGCAGATACGCAGTATTTT.

The chain couples TRBV5-6 to TRBJ1-1; maybe TRBD1 (5 bases). CDR1 is SGHDT and CDR2 is YYEEEE in the germline V gene. The ends were cut back, 4 bases at V and 6 bases at J, with 7 bases in the middle. There are 11 residues in the CDR3. Here the CDR3 DNA reads TGTGCCAGCAGCCGGGGCCCTGAAGCTTTCTTT. It is translated as CASSRGPEAFF.

This chain joins TRBV7-9 and TRBJ2-1, with D tentatively TRBD1 (5 bases). The CDR3 spans 12 residues. The V and J ends lost 6 bases and 9 bases respectively, with 12 bases between them. In germline, CDR1 is SEHNR, CDR2 FQNEAQ (reference sequence). Here the CDR3 reads CASRTPRGEQFF. The CDR3 DNA reads as TGTGCCAGCAGGACCCCTAGGGGTGAGCAGTTCTTC.

The sample holds a few counts of this clone. The V gene is TRBV15, the J gene TRBJ1-5; D is possibly TRBD1 (6 bases). Looked up from germline, CDR1 is LNHNV and CDR2 is YYDKDF (reference sequence). V was cut by 0 bases and J by 11 bases, with 17 bases left in between. CDR3 length: 15 amino acids. The CDR3 bases are TGTGCCACCAGCAGAGATGAGGGGGGCAGGCGGGCCCAGCATTTT. Translating gives CATSRDEGGRRAQHF.

Concerning this clone itself: Other DNA sequences in the sample encode the same CDR3. The V and J genes are TRBV27 and TRBJ2-4, with a possible D match to TRBD2 (6 bases). Germline assignment: CDR1 MNHEY and CDR2 SMNVEV (reference sequence). V shed 0 bases and J shed 1 base, with 7 bases lying between them. This CDR3 comprises 15 residues. CDR3 in amino acids: CASSLSGRAKNIQYF. The CDR3 DNA follows: TGTGCCAGCAGTTTATCAGGGAGGGCCAAAAACATTCAGTACTTC.

The genes are TRBV28 and TRBJ2-1; 10 bases fit TRBD1. Per the germline V gene, CDR1 is MDHEN and CDR2 is SYDVKM. Trimming removed 8 bases from V and 7 bases from J; junction bases left unmatched: 8. The CDR3 has 14 amino acids. CDR3 nucleotides: TGTGCCAGCCTCCGGGACAGGGGCGTTAATGAGCAGTTCTTC. This codes for CASLRDRGVNEQFF.

The chain joins TRBV10-2 to TRBJ2-5; 11 bases agree with TRBD2. Germline-derived CDR1 and CDR2 are WSHSY and SAAADI. V dropped 6 bases and J dropped 2; count of bases not matched to a gene: 2. The CDR3 is 14 residues long. CDR3 loop: CASRVAGGQETQYF. The DNA for the CDR3 is TGCGCCAGCAGAGTAGCGGGGGGGCAAGAGACCCAGTACTTC.

J is TRBJ2-3 and V is TRBV4-2; 7 nucleotides agree with TRBD1. The V gene end was trimmed by 1 base and the J gene end by 4 bases; junction bases not matched to a gene: 5. This CDR3 comprises 15 residues. Germline V gene data show CDR1 as LGHNA and CDR2 as YNFKEQ. The CDR3 sequence is CASSQGSGGADTQYF. DNA of the CDR3: TGTGCCAGCAGCCAAGGTTCAGGGGGTGCAGATACGCAGTATTTT.

The count of this clone is one. The junction does not match germline at one end; this may be a read error. This chain links TRBV5-1 with TRBJ1-1; D ambiguous. The CDR3 is made up of 13 amino acids. The germline V gene has CDR1 SGHRS and CDR2 YFSETQ. The CDR3 sequence is CASSLGLGTEASF. The DNA for the CDR3 is TGCGCCAGCAGCTTAGGGCTGGGCACTGAAGCTTCCTTT.

This chain joins TRBV5-1 and TRBJ1-1; D may be TRBD1 (5 bases). V lost 5 bases, J lost 8 bases, and 16 bases lay in between. Looked up from germline, CDR1 is SGHRS and CDR2 is YFSETQ. CDR3 length: 13 residues. Here the CDR3 reads CASRVSEQGEAFF. CDR3 nucleotides: TGCGCCAGCAGAGTTTCAGAGCAGGGAGAAGCTTTCTTT.

The rearrangement links TRBV6-5 to TRBJ1-1; TRBD1 matches 7 bases. Losses at the gene ends were 6 bases for V and 4 bases for J; bases not matched to a gene: 5. CDR3 length equals 13 residues. In germline, CDR1 is MNHEY, CDR2 SVGAGI. The CDR3 is CASSPPGGTEAFF. Written as DNA, the CDR3 is TGTGCCAGCAGCCCCCCAGGGGGCACTGAAGCTTTCTTT.

The J gene is TRBJ2-3, the V gene TRBV7-6; D is perhaps TRBD1 (6 bases). Germline CDR1 is SGHVS and CDR2 is FNYEAQ. The CDR3 is 14 amino acids. Trimming took off 5 bases at V and 6 bases at J, with 15 bases between the two ends. CDR3 sequence reads: CASSPVVQGDTQYF. CDR3 sequence (DNA): TGTGCCAGCAGCCCGGTCGTGCAGGGGGATACGCAGTATTTT.

This clone was recorded only once. The chain recombines TRBV18 with TRBJ2-1; 10 nucleotides align to TRBD1. There are 14 residues in the CDR3. The J segment lost 7 bases and the V segment lost 1 base, leaving 1 base of the junction unmatched. Germline CDR1 is KGHSH and CDR2 is LQKENI. CDR3 amino acids: CASSPLDRGNEQFF. CDR3 sequence (DNA): TGTGCCAGCTCACCACTGGACAGGGGGAATGAGCAGTTCTTC.

The chain employs TRBV7-2 and TRBJ1-4, with D perhaps matching TRBD1 (5 bases). Germline assignment: CDR1 SGHTA and CDR2 FQGNSA. Trimming pared 5 bases from V and 7 bases from J, leaving 20 bases between. CDR3 length: 16 amino acids. The CDR3 DNA reads as TGTGCCAGCAGCCCACCATTCGGGGGAGGGCGTGAAAAACTGTTTTTT. It translates to CASSPPFGGGREKLFF.

The chain has TRBV5-1 and TRBJ2-3, with D possibly being TRBD1 (6 bases). V lost 4 bases and J 6 bases, leaving 9 bases between the germline ends. The CDR3 length is 12 residues. CDR1 and CDR2 (germline): SGHRS, YFSETQ. The CDR3 DNA reads TGCGCCAGCAGCCAGGGGATGGATACGCAGTATTTT. Its protein product is CASSQGMDTQYF. The full variable domain, in which reference TRBV5-1 and TRBJ2-3 provide the parts outside the CDR3, is KAGVTQTPRYLIKTRGQQVTLSCSPISGHRSVSWYQQTPGQGLQFLFEYFSETQRNKGNFPGRFSGRQFSNSRSEMNVSTLELGDSALYLCASSQGMDTQYFGPGTRLTVL.

This chain connects TRBV11-2 to TRBJ2-6, with a weak D call TRBD2 (6 bases). The V and J ends lost 1 base and 0 bases respectively, with 13 bases between them. Germline V gene data show CDR1 as SGHAT and CDR2 as FQNNGV. This CDR3 spans 18 amino acids. CDR3 sequence reads: CASSLVGTFFSGANVLTF. CDR3 bases: TGTGCCAGCAGCTTAGTTGGGACTTTCTTCTCTGGGGCCAACGTCCTGACTTTC.

This clone was counted once. J is TRBJ1-6 and V is TRBV5-1, with TRBD1 as a possible D gene (5 bases). This CDR3 has 17 amino acids. The V and J ends lost 1 base and 9 bases respectively, with 20 bases between them. From germline, CDR1 is SGHRS and CDR2 YFSETQ. CDR3 sequence (DNA): TGCGCCAGCAGCTTGTTGGGGAATCAGGGAGGCGGTTCACCCCTCCACTTT. Protein sequence: CASSLLGNQGGGSPLHF.

The chain has TRBV27 and TRBJ2-5; D is possibly TRBD1 or TRBD2 (5 bases each). Near its end, the DNA agrees better with TRBJ2-7, so the J call may be wrong. Germline V CDR1 and CDR2: MNHEY, SMNVEV (reference sequence). This CDR3 contains 15 residues. The CDR3 sequence is CASSPWDGSDDEQYF. The CDR3 DNA is TGTGCCAGCAGTCCCTGGGACGGGTCGGACGACGAGCAGTACTTC.

This chain uses TRBV6-4 with TRBJ2-5; 7 nucleotides match TRBD2. In germline, CDR1 is MRHNA, CDR2 SNTAGT. The CDR3 is 15 amino acids. Trimming removed 2 bases from V and 5 bases from J; junction bases left unmatched: 8. The CDR3 region has the DNA TGTGCCAGCAGTGACGGGAGCGGGGCGGGGGAGACCCAGTACTTC. It is translated as CASSDGSGAGETQYF.

The chain combines TRBV5-1 with TRBJ1-6; 7 nucleotides agree with TRBD1. Per the germline V gene, CDR1 is SGHRS and CDR2 is YFSETQ. Losses at the gene ends were 2 bases for V and 4 bases for J; bases not matched to a gene: 3. There are 15 residues in the CDR3. CDR3 DNA sequence: TGCGCCAGCAGCTTTCGGGGACAGTATAATTCACCCCTCCACTTT. Protein sequence: CASSFRGQYNSPLHF.

This sequence joins TRBV7-6 and TRBJ2-1; the D gene could be TRBD1 or TRBD2 (6 bases each). CDR3 length equals 12 residues. The V gene lost 3 bases and the J gene lost 9 bases, with 9 bases spanning the gap. Germline V CDR1 and CDR2: SGHVS, FNYEAQ. CDR3 DNA sequence: TGTGCCAGCAGCTTGAGGGGGGCTGAGCAGTTCTTC. Encoded protein: CASSLRGAEQFF.

V and J are TRBV11-2 and TRBJ2-3; D unresolved. The V and J ends lost 1 base and 6 bases respectively, with 8 bases between them. CDR3 size: 13 residues. The germline V gene has CDR1 SGHAT and CDR2 FQNNGV. The CDR3 bases are TGTGCCAGCAGCTTAGTGGGTTGGGATACGCAGTATTTT. It encodes CASSLVGWDTQYF.

This chain joins TRBV19 and TRBJ2-7; D is unresolved. Trimming removed 5 bases from V and 2 bases from J, with 19 bases in between. CDR3 size: 16 residues. Germline CDR1 and CDR2: LNHDA and SQIVND (reference sequence). The chain's CDR3 is CASSSVRGGSPYEQYF. As DNA, the CDR3 is TGTGCCAGTAGTTCGGTGCGCGGTGGCAGCCCCTACGAGCAGTACTTC.